These 21 T cell receptor beta chains originate from one sample sequenced in a study of response to subunit inactivated influenza vaccine. Via MiXCR, TCRdb re-called the RT-PCR reads, giving one row per CDR3 protein. Of under 950,000 distinct CDR3 sequences in the sample, 21% were seen once. The sequenced sample was PBMCs from blood, obtained roughly 5 days after vaccination. These receptors all stem from a man aged 50 to 60 who received an inactivated influenza vaccine.

V is TRBV5-1 and J is TRBJ2-5; D remains ambiguous. Germline-derived CDR1 and CDR2 are SGHRS and YFSETQ. The V end was cut by 3 bases, the J end by 4 bases, with 16 bases between. This CDR3 region has 15 residues. The CDR3 here is CASSWAVAVGETQYF. The CDR3 DNA reads TGCGCCAGCAGCTGGGCGGTAGCTGTCGGAGAGACCCAGTACTTC.

This clonotype was seen a handful of times. This chain joins TRBV5-6 and TRBJ2-1; 7 bases fit TRBD2. This CDR3 comprises 14 residues. The germline CDR1 and CDR2 sequences are SGHDT and YYEEEE. Trimming cost V 2 bases and J 9 bases; bases outside gene matches: 8. CDR3 in DNA: TGTGCCAGCAGCTTTGGTGGGAGGGCCTTTGAGCAGTTCTTC. It translates to CASSFGGRAFEQFF.

The rearrangement uses TRBV7-9 and TRBJ2-7; no reliable D call. Trimming cost V 6 bases and J 0 bases, with 12 bases left between them. CDR3 size: 14 residues. The germline V gene encodes CDR1 SEHNR and CDR2 FQNEAQ (reference sequence). In DNA, the CDR3 is TGTGCCAGCAGTCCACACCTTAACTCCTACGAGCAGTACTTC. This encodes CASSPHLNSYEQYF.

The rearrangement uses TRBV7-6 and TRBJ2-7, with 8 bases that match TRBD1. From germline, CDR1 is SGHVS and CDR2 FNYEAQ. V trimming: 5 bases; J trimming: 6 bases; junction bases outside the gene matches: 12. The CDR3 loop spans 15 amino acids. Here the CDR3 reads CASSNPFRGRSEQYF. The CDR3 nucleotides are TGTGCCAGCAGCAATCCCTTCAGGGGGCGCAGCGAGCAGTACTTC.

This clonotype was observed a single time. CDR3 DNA sequence: TGTGCCAGCAGTTTTTGGGGGGCCGAGCAGTACTTC. Its translation is CASSFWGAEQYF. This chain connects TRBV27 to TRBJ2-7; D tentatively reads TRBD1 or TRBD2 (6 bases each). V lost 3 bases and J 6 bases, leaving 9 bases between the germline ends. Germline CDR1 reads MNHEY; CDR2 reads SMNVEV (reference sequence). CDR3 length: 12 residues.

This sequence joins TRBV10-3 and TRBJ2-1, with 9 bases aligning to TRBD1. V trimming: 10 bases; J trimming: 6 bases; junction bases outside the gene matches: 7. The CDR3 length is 13 residues. The V gene's germline CDR1 is ENHRY and CDR2 SYGVKD. This CDR3 reads CATQRDRANEQFF. CDR3 sequence (DNA): TGTGCCACTCAACGGGACAGGGCCAATGAGCAGTTCTTC.

The chain links TRBV12-3 or TRBV12-4 to TRBJ2-1; tentative D call: TRBD1 (5 bases). The V end was cut by 2 bases, the J end by 6 bases, with 14 bases between. The CDR3 length is 15 residues. The chain's CDR3 is CASSLLLERGNEQFF. CDR3 nucleotides: TGTGCCAGCAGTTTATTGTTGGAAAGGGGCAATGAGCAGTTCTTC.

The chain has TRBV20-1 and TRBJ1-5; D gene ambiguous. V lost 2 bases, J lost 0 bases, and 8 bases lay in between. Germline CDR1 is DFQATT and CDR2 is SNEGSKA (reference sequence). CDR3 length equals 14 residues. In nucleotides, the CDR3 is TGCAGTGCTAGACCGGGCAGTAGCAATCAGCCCCAGCATTTT. Its translation is CSARPGSSNQPQHF.

The V gene is TRBV20-1, the J gene TRBJ1-6, with a possible D match to TRBD1 (6 bases). The CDR3 covers 16 residues. CDR1 and CDR2 (germline): DFQATT, SNEGSKA (reference sequence). The V and J ends lost 4 bases and 0 bases respectively, with 13 bases between them. The CDR3 DNA follows: TGCAGTGCTACTACAGGGACGAGCTCCTATAATTCACCCCTCCACTTT. This translates into CSATTGTSSYNSPLHF.

The rearrangement joins TRBV20-1 to TRBJ1-1; no definite D call. Trimming left V 0 bases short and J 0 bases short, with 8 bases between. CDR3 size: 14 residues. Germline CDR1 and CDR2: DFQATT and SNEGSKA (reference sequence). The DNA for the CDR3 is TGCAGTGCTAGAGATCCGACCCTGAACACTGAAGCTTTCTTT. Amino acid sequence: CSARDPTLNTEAFF.

The chain carries TRBV3-1 and TRBJ2-2; TRBD2 matches at 14 bases. CDR1 LGHDT and CDR2 YNNKEL come from the germline V gene (reference sequence). The CDR3 has 18 residues. V lost 3 bases and J lost 6; bases outside the gene matches: 9. In nucleotides, the CDR3 is TGTGCCAGCAGCCAGGGACTAGCGGGAGTGATTGGGGCCGGGGAGCTGTTTTTT. Translating gives CASSQGLAGVIGAGELFF. Full variable domain (remainder filled in from reference TRBV3-1 and TRBJ2-2): DTAVSQTPKYLVTQMGNDKSIKCEQNLGHDTMYWYKQDSKKFLKIMFSYNNKELIINETVPNRFSPKSPDKAHLNLHINSLELGDSAVYFCASSQGLAGVIGAGELFFGEGSRLTVL.

This clonotype was counted only a few times. This chain links TRBV20-1 with TRBJ1-2; D possibly corresponds to TRBD1 (5 bases). Trimming took 5 bases from V and 4 from J, leaving 20 bases between them. Germline CDR1 is DFQATT and CDR2 is SNEGSKA (reference sequence). This CDR3 is 15 amino acids long. The CDR3 sequence: CSAPGGELAFYGYTF. In DNA form, the CDR3 reads TGCAGTGCTCCCGGGGGGGAACTCGCCTTCTATGGCTACACCTTC.

The V gene is TRBV30, the J gene TRBJ2-7; D remains unclear. The CDR3 loop spans 11 amino acids. Trimming pared 2 bases from V and 5 bases from J, leaving 7 bases between. The germline V gene encodes CDR1 GTSNPN and CDR2 SVGIG (reference sequence). The CDR3 bases are TGTGCCTGGAGTATCGGCCACGAGCAGTACTTC. Its translation: CAWSIGHEQYF.

The chain has TRBV29-1 and TRBJ2-1, with TRBD2 matching 13 bases. CDR1 is SQVTM and CDR2 is ANQGSEA in the germline V gene. The CDR3 is 13 amino acids. The V gene end was trimmed by 7 bases and the J gene end by 5 bases; junction bases not matched to a gene: 2. CDR3 coding DNA: TGCAGCGGCGGACTAGCGGGAGACAATGAGCAGTTCTTC. This codes for CSGGLAGDNEQFF.

V gene TRBV7-2 combines with J gene TRBJ2-7; the D gene is possibly TRBD1 (5 bases). CDR1 SGHTA and CDR2 FQGNSA come from the germline V gene. V dropped 2 bases and J dropped 2 bases, with 13 bases sitting between them. The CDR3 has 15 amino acids. CDR3 DNA: TGTGCCAGCAGCTTAAATGCAGGGAACACCTACGAGCAGTACTTC. Protein product: CASSLNAGNTYEQYF.

This clonotype was observed at least ten times. The CDR3 nucleotides read TGTGCCAGCAGCTTGGCCAGGAGCTCCTACGAGCAGTACTTC. Translated: CASSLARSSYEQYF. This chain joins TRBV7-2 and TRBJ2-7; no firm D call. The CDR3 length is 14 residues. Germline V gene sequence: CDR1 SGHTA, CDR2 FQGNSA. V lost 3 bases and J lost 0, with 9 bases in between.

V usage is TRBV3-1 and J usage is TRBJ2-3, with a tentative D call TRBD2 (7 bases). The germline V gene encodes CDR1 LGHDT and CDR2 YNNKEL (reference sequence). CDR3 length: 16 amino acids. V lost 1 base, J lost 3 bases, and 14 bases lay in between. The chain's CDR3 is CASSQGVRGGTDTQYF. CDR3 in DNA: TGTGCCAGCAGCCAAGGGGTCAGGGGAGGGACAGATACGCAGTATTTT.

The sample holds a few counts of this clonotype. The rearrangement uses TRBV20-1 and TRBJ1-1, with D unresolved. CDR1 DFQATT and CDR2 SNEGSKA come from the germline V gene (reference sequence). V lost 4 bases, J lost 11 bases, and 11 bases lay in between. The CDR3 extends over 10 amino acids. DNA for the CDR3: TGCAGTGCTATGTGGGTGATGGCTTTCTTT. Translating it yields CSAMWVMAFF.

This chain uses TRBV4-1 with TRBJ1-2; D is perhaps TRBD1 (5 bases). V lost 3 bases to trimming and J lost 5 bases, with 16 bases between them. Looked up from germline, CDR1 is MGHRA and CDR2 is YSYEKL. The CDR3 loop spans 15 amino acids. As DNA, the CDR3 is TGCGCCAGCAGCCAGGTAGACAGCGGGATGTATGGCTACACCTTC. Translating gives CASSQVDSGMYGYTF.

The J gene is TRBJ2-1, the V gene TRBV20-1; 12 bases fit TRBD2. The CDR3 is made up of 20 amino acids. With V trimmed by 0 bases and J by 9 bases, 21 bases remained unmatched. Per the germline V gene, CDR1 is DFQATT and CDR2 is SNEGSKA (reference sequence). CDR3 sequence: CSARDSLGLAGGNKMGEQFF. DNA of the CDR3: TGCAGTGCTAGAGATAGTTTGGGTCTAGCGGGGGGGAACAAAATGGGTGAGCAGTTCTTC.

This clonotype was observed a few times. The J gene is TRBJ2-2, the V gene TRBV4-1, with 15 bases that match TRBD2. Germline assignment: CDR1 MGHRA and CDR2 YSYEKL. After removal of 2 bases from V and 4 bases from J, the junction contained 8 bases not matched to a gene. The CDR3 loop spans 19 amino acids. CDR3: CASSQRGLAGGPSTGELFF. CDR3 in DNA: TGCGCCAGCAGCCAAAGGGGACTAGCGGGGGGCCCGAGCACCGGGGAGCTGTTTTTT.